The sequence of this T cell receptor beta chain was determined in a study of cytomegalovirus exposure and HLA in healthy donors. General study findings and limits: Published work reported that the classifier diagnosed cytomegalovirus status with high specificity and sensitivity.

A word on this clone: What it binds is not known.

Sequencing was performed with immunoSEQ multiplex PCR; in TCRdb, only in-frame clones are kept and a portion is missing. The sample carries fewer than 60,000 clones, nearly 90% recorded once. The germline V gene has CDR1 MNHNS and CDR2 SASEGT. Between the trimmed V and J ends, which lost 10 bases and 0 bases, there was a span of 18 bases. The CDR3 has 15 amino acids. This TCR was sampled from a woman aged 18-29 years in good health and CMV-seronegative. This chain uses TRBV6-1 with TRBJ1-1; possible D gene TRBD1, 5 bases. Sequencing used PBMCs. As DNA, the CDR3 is TGTGCCACCACGCAGGGCTCTGCGATGAACACTGAAGCTTTCTTT. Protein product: CATTQGSAMNTEAFF.